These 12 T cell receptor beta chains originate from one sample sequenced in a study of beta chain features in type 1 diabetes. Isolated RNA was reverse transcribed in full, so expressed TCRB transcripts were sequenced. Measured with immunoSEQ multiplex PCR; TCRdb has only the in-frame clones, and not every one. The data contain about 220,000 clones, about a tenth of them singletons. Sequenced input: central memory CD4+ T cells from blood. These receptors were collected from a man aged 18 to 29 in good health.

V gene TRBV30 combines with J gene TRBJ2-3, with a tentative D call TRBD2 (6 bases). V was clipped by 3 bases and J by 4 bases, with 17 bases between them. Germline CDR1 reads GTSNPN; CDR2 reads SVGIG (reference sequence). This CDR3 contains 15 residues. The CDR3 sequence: CAWRTRSGASDTQYF. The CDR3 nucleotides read TGTGCCTGGAGGACCCGTTCGGGAGCGTCAGATACGCAGTATTTT.

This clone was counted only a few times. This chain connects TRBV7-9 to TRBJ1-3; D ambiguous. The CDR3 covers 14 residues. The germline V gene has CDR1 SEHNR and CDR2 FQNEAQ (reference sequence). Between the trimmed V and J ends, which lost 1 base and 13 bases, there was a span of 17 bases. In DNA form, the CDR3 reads TGTGCCAGCAGCTTAGACGGCGGCAAAAGGCCTATATATTTT. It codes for CASSLDGGKRPIYF.

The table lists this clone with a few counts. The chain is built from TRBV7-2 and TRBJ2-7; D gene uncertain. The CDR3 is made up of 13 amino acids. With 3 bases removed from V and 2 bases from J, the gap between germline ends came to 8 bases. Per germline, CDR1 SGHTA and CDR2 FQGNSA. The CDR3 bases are TGTGCCAGCAGCTTGACTGACGCCTACGAGCAGTACTTC. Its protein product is CASSLTDAYEQYF. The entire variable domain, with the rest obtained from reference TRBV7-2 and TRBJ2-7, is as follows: GAGVSQSPSNKVTEKGKDVELRCDPISGHTALYWYRQSLGQGLEFLIYFQGNSAPDKSGLPSDRFSAERTGGSVSTLTIQRTQQEDSAVYLCASSLTDAYEQYFGPGTRLTVT.

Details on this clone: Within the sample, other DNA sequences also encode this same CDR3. In nucleotides, the CDR3 is TGTGCCAGCAGCCCGACTAGTTACGAGCAGTACTTC. This codes for CASSPTSYEQYF. The chain recombines TRBV11-2 with TRBJ2-7, with D tentatively TRBD2 (6 bases). CDR3 length: 12 residues. CDR1 is SGHAT, CDR2 FQNNGV, per germline. Between the trimmed V and J ends, which lost 5 bases and 4 bases, there was a span of 9 bases.

The CDR3 DNA is TGTGCCAGCAGTTTAAGACTAGCGGGAGCCATCTACGAGCAGTACTTC. As protein: CASSLRLAGAIYEQYF. The chain joins TRBV27 to TRBJ2-7; TRBD2 matches 12 bases. CDR3 length: 16 amino acids. The V and J ends lost 2 bases and 3 bases, in that order; junction bases with no gene match: 5. Germline V CDR1 and CDR2: MNHEY, SMNVEV (reference sequence).

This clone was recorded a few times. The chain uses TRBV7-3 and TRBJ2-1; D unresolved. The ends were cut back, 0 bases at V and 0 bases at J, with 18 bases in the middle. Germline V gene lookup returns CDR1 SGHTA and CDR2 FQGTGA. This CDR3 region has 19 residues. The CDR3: CASSLTHRLLDGSYNEQFF. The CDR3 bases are TGTGCCAGCAGCTTAACCCATCGGCTTTTAGACGGCTCCTACAATGAGCAGTTCTTC.

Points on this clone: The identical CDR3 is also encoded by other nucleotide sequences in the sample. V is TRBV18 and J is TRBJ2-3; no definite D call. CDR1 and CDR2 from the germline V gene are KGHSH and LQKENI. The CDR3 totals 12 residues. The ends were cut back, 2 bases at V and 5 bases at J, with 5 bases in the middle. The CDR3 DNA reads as TGTGCCAGCTCACCAGGGGAAGATACGCAGTATTTT. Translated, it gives CASSPGEDTQYF.

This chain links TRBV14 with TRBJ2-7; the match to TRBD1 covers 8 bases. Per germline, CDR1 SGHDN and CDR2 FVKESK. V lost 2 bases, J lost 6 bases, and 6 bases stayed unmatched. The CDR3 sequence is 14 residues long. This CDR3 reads CASSQSDRVGEQYF. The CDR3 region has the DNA TGTGCCAGCAGCCAATCGGACAGGGTGGGCGAGCAGTACTTC.

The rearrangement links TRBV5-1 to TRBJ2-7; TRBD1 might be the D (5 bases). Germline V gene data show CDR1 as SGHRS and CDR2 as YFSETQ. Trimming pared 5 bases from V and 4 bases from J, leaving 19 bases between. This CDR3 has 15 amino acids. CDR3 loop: CASSGSWGAGYEQYF. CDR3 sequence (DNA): TGCGCCAGCAGTGGTAGTTGGGGCGCAGGATACGAGCAGTACTTC.

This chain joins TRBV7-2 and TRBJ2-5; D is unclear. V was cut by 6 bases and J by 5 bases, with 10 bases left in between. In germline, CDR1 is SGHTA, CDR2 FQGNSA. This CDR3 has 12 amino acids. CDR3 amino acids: CASSWNVETQYF. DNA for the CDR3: TGTGCCAGCAGTTGGAACGTGGAGACCCAGTACTTC. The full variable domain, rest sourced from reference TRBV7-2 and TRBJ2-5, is GAGVSQSPSNKVTEKGKDVELRCDPISGHTALYWYRQSLGQGLEFLIYFQGNSAPDKSGLPSDRFSAERTGGSVSTLTIQRTQQEDSAVYLCASSWNVETQYFGPGTRLLVL.

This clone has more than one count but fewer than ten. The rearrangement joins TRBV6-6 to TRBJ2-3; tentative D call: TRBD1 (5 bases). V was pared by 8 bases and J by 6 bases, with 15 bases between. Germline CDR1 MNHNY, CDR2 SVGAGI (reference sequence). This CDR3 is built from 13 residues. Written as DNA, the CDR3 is TGTGCCAGCTCCGATTGGGGCGCGGATACGCAGTATTTT. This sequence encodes CASSDWGADTQYF.

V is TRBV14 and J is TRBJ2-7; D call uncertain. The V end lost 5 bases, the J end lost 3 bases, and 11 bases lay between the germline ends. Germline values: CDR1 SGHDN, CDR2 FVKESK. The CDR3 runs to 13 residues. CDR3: CASSAGPSYEQYF. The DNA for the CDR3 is TGTGCCAGCAGCGCCGGGCCCAGCTACGAGCAGTACTTC.